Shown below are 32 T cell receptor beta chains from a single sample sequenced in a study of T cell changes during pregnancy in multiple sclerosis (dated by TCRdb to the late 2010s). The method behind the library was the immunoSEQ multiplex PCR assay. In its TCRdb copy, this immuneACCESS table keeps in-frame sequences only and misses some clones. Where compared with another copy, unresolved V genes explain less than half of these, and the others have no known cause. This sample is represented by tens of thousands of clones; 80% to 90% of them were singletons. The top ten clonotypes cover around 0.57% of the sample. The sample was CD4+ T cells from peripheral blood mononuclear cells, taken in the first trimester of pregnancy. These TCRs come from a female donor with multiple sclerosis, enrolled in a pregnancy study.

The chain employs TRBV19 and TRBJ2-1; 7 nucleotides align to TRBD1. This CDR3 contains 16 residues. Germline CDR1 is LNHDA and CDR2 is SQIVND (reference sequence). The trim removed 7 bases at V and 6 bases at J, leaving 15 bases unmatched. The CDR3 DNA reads TGTGCCAGTACCACCCCGACAGGGTTTGGGGCCAATGAGCAGTTCTTC. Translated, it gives CASTTPTGFGANEQFF.

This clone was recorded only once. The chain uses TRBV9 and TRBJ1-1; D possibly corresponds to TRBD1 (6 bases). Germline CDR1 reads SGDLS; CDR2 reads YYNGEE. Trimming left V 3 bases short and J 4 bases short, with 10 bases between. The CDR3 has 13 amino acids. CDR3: CASSAAGATEAFF. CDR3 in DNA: TGTGCCAGCAGCGCCGCAGGGGCCACTGAAGCTTTCTTT.

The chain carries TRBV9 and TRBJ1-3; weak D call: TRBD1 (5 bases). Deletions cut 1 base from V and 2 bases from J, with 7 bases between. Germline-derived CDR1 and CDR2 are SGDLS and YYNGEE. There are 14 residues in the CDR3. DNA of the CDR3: TGTGCCAGCAGCGTACAGGGCACTGGAAACACCATATATTTT. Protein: CASSVQGTGNTIYF.

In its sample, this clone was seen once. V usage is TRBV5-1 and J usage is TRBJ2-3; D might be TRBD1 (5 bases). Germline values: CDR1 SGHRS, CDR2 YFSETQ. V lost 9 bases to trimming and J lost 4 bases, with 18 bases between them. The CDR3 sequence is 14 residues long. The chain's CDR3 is CATRPKGYADTQYF. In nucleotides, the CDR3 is TGCGCCACACGACCCAAGGGGTATGCAGATACGCAGTATTTT.

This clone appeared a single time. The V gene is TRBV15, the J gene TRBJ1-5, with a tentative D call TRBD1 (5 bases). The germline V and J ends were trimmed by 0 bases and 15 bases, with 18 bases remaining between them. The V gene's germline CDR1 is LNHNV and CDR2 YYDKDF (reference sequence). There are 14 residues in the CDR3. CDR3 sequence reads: CATSRDNGAATRHF. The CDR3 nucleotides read TGTGCCACCAGCAGAGATAATGGGGCAGCGACTAGGCATTTT.

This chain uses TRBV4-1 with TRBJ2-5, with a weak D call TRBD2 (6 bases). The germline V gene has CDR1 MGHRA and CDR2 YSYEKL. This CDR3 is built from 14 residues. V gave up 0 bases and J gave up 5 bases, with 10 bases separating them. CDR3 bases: TGCGCCAGCAGCCAAGATCCACTAGCCGAGACCCAGTACTTC. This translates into CASSQDPLAETQYF.

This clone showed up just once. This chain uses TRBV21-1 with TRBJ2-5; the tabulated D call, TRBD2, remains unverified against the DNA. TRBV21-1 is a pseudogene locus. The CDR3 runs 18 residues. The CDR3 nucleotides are TGTGCCAGCAGCGCACCCCACTGGGTTAGCGGGGGCAAAGAGACCCAGTACTTC. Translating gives CASSAPHWVSGGKETQYF.

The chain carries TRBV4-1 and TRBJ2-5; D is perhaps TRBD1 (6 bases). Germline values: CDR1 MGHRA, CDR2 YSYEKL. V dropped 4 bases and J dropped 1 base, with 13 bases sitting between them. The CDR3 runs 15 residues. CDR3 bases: TGCGCCAGCAGCCCAGGGGTGGGGCCCCAAGAGACCCAGTACTTC. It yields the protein CASSPGVGPQETQYF.

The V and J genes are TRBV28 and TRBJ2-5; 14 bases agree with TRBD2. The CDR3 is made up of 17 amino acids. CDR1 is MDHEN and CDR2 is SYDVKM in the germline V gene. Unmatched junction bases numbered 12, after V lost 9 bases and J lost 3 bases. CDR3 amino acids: CASSRLAGGKMEETQYF. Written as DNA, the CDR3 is TGTGCCAGTTCCCGACTAGCGGGGGGGAAGATGGAAGAGACCCAGTACTTC. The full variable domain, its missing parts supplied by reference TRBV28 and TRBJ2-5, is DVKVTQSSRYLVKRTGEKVFLECVQDMDHENMFWYRQDPGLGLRLIYFSYDVKMKEKGDIPEGYSVSREKKERFSLILESASTNQTSMYLCASSRLAGGKMEETQYFGPGTRLLVL.

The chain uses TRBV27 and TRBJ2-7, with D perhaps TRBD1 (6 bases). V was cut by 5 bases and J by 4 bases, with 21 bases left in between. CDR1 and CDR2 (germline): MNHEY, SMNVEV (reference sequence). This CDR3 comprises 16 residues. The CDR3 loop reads CASSPNPQTGSYEQYF. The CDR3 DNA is TGTGCCAGCAGTCCCAACCCGCAGACAGGCAGTTACGAGCAGTACTTC.

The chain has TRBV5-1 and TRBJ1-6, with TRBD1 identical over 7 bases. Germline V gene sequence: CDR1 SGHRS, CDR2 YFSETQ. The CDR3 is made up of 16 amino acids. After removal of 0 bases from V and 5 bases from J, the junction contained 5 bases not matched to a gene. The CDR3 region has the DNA TGCGCCAGCAGCTTGGGATCGGGACAGCATAATTCACCCCTCCACTTT. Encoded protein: CASSLGSGQHNSPLHF.

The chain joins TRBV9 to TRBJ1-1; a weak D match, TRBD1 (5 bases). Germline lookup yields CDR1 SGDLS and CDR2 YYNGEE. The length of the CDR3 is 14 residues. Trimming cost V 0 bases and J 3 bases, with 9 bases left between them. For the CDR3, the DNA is TGTGCCAGCAGCGTAGGGCGGGGCGACACTGAAGCTTTCTTT. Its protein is CASSVGRGDTEAFF. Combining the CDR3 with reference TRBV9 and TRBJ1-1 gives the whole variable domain DSGVTQTPKHLITATGQRVTLRCSPRSGDLSVYWYQQSLDQGLQFLIQYYNGEERAKGNILERFSAQQFPDLHSELNLSSLELGDSALYFCASSVGRGDTEAFFGQGTRLTVV.

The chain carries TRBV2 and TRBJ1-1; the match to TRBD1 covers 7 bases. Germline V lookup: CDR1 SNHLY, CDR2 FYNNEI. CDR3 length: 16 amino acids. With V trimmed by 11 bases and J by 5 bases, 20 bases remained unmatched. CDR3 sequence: CAQPLNPGTEGTEAFF. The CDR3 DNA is TGTGCCCAACCCCTCAACCCCGGGACAGAGGGGACTGAAGCTTTCTTT.

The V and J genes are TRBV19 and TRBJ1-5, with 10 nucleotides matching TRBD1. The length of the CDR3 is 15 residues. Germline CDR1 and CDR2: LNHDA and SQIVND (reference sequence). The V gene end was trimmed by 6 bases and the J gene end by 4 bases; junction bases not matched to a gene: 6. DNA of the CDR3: TGTGCCAGTAGCCCGGACAGGGGGTTTAATCAGCCCCAGCATTTT. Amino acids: CASSPDRGFNQPQHF.

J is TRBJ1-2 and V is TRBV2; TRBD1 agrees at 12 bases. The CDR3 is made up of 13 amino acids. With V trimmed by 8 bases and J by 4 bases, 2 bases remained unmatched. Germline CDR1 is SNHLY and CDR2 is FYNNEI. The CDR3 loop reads CASGTGGFYGYTF. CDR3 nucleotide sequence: TGTGCCAGCGGGACAGGGGGCTTCTATGGCTACACCTTC.

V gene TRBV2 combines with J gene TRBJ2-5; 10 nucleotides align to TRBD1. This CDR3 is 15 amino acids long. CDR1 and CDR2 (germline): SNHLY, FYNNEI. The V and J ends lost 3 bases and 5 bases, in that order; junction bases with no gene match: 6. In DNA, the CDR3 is TGTGCCAGCAGTGACGGGGACAGGGGTTCGGAGACCCAGTACTTC. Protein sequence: CASSDGDRGSETQYF.

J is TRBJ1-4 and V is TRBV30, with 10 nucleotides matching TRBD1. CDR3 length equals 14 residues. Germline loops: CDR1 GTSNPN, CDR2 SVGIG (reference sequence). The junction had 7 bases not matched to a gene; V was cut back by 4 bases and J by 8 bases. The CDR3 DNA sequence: TGTGCCTGGACTAGACAGGGGGCGGGGGAAAAACTGTTTTTT. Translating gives CAWTRQGAGEKLFF. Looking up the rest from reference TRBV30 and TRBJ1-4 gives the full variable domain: SQTIHQWPATLVQPVGSPLSLECTVEGTSNPNLYWYRQAAGRGLQLLFYSVGIGQISSEVPQNLSASRPQDRQFILSSKKLLLSDSGFYLCAWTRQGAGEKLFFGSGTQLSVL.

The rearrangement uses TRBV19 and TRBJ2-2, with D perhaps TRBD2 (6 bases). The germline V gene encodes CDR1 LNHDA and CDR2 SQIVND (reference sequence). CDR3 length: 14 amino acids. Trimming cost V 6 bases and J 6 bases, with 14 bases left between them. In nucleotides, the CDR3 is TGTGCCAGTAGCGGGAGCCACCCGGCCGGGGAGCTGTTTTTT. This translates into CASSGSHPAGELFF.

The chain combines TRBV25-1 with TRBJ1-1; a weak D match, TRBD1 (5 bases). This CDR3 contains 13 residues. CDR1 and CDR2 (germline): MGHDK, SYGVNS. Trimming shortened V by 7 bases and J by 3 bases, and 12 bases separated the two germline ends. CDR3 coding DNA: TGTGCCAGCACCCAGGGAGGGGACACTGAAGCTTTCTTT. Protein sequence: CASTQGGDTEAFF.

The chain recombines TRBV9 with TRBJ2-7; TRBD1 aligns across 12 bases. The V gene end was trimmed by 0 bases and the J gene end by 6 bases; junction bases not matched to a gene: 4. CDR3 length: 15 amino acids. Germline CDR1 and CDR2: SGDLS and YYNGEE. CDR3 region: CASSVEGQGAREQYF. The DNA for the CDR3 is TGTGCCAGCAGCGTAGAGGGACAGGGGGCGCGCGAGCAGTACTTC. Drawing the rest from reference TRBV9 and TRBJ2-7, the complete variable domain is DSGVTQTPKHLITATGQRVTLRCSPRSGDLSVYWYQQSLDQGLQFLIQYYNGEERAKGNILERFSAQQFPDLHSELNLSSLELGDSALYFCASSVEGQGAREQYFGPGTRLTVT.

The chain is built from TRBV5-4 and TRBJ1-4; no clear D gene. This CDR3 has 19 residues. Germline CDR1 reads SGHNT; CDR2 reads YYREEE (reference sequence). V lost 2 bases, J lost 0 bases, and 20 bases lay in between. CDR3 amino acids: CASSFAPGFKGATNEKLFF. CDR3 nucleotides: TGTGCCAGCAGCTTTGCCCCCGGGTTTAAGGGAGCAACTAATGAAAAACTGTTTTTT.

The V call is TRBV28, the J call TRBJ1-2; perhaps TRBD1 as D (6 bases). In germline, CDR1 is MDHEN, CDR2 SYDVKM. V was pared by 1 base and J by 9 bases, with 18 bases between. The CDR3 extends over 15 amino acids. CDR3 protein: CASSLSIGQPSSYTF. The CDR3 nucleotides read TGTGCCAGCAGTTTATCAATAGGACAGCCGTCAAGCTACACCTTC.

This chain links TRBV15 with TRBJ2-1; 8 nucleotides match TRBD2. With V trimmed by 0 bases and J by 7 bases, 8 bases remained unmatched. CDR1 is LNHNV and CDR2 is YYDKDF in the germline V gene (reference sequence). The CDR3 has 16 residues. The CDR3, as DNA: TGTGCCACCAGCAGAGATACCCCGGGACTAGGGAATGAGCAGTTCTTC. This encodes CATSRDTPGLGNEQFF.

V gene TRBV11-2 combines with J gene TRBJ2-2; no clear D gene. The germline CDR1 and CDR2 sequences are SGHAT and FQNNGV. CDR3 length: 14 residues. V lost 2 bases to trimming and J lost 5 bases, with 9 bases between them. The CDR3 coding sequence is TGTGCCAGCAGCTTATTACCCCGGACCGGGGAGCTGTTTTTT. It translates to CASSLLPRTGELFF.

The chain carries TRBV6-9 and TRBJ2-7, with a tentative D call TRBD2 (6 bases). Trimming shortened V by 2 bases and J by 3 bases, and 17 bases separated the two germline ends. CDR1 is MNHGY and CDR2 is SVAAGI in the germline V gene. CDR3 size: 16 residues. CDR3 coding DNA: TGTGCCAGCAGTTATACCGGGGGAGTCACGATCTACGAGCAGTACTTC. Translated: CASSYTGGVTIYEQYF.

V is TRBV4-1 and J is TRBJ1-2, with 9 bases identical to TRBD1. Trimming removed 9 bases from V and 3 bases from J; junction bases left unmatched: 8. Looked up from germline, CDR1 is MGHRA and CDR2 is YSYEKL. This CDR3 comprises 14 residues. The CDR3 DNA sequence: TGCGCCAGAACTTCAACAGGGGGCGACTATGGCTACACCTTC. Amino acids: CARTSTGGDYGYTF.

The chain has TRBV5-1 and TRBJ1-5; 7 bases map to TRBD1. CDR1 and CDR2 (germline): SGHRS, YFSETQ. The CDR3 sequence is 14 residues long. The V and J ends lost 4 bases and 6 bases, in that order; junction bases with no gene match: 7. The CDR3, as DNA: TGCGCCAGCAGCCCCGACAGGGAGATTCAGCCCCAGCATTTT. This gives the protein CASSPDREIQPQHF.

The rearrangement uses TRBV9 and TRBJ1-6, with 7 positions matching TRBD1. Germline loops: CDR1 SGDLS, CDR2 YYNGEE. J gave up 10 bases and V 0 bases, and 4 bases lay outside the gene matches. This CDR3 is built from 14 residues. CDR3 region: CASSVEGRGSPLHF. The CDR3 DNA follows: TGTGCCAGCAGCGTAGAGGGCAGGGGGTCACCCCTCCACTTT.

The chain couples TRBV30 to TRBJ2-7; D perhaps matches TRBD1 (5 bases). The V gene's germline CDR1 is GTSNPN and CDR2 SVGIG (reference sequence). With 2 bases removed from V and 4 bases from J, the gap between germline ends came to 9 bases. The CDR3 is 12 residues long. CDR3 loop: CAWSPQGYEQYF. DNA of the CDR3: TGTGCCTGGAGTCCCCAGGGTTACGAGCAGTACTTC.

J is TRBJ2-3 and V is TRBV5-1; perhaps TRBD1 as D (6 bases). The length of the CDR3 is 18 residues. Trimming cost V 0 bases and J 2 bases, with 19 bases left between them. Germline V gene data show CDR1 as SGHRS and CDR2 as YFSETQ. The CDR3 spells CASSLAWDTSGVTDTQYF. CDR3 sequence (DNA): TGCGCCAGCAGCTTGGCCTGGGACACCTCTGGGGTCACAGATACGCAGTATTTT.

The CDR3 sequence is CASSDTGGTSGYNEQFF. CDR3 DNA sequence: TGTGCCAGCAGTGACACCGGGGGGACTAGCGGATACAATGAGCAGTTCTTC. The rearrangement links TRBV25-1 to TRBJ2-1, with 11 bases fitting TRBD2. The junction had 8 bases not matched to a gene; V was cut back by 3 bases and J by 4 bases. Germline loops: CDR1 MGHDK, CDR2 SYGVNS. The CDR3 consists of 17 residues.

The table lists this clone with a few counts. As DNA, the CDR3 is TGTGCCAGCAGCTTGGGAGGACAGGGTCCCGGGGAGCTGTTTTTT. Translating gives CASSLGGQGPGELFF. The chain combines TRBV5-8 with TRBJ2-2; 8 bases are shared with TRBD1. Germline CDR1 is SGHTS and CDR2 is YDEGEE. Losses at the gene ends were 0 bases for V and 6 bases for J; bases not matched to a gene: 4. The CDR3 has 15 residues. Complete variable domain (other parts from reference TRBV5-8 and TRBJ2-2): EAGVTQSPTHLIKTRGQQATLRCSPISGHTSVYWYQQALGLGLQFLLWYDEGEERNRGNFPPRFSGRQFPNYSSELNVNALELEDSALYLCASSLGGQGPGELFFGEGSRLTVL.